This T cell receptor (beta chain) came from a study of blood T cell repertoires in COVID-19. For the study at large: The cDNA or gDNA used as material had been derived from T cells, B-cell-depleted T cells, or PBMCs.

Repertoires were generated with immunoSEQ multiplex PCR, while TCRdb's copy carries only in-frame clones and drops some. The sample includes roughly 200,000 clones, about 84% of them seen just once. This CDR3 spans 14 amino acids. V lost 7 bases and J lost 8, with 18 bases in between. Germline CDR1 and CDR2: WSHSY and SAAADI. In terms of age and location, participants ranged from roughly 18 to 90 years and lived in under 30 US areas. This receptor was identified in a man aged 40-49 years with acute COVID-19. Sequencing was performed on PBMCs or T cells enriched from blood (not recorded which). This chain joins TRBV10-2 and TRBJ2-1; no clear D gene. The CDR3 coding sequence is TGCGCCAGCACAGGTAGAGCTTATCTCGATGAGCAGTTCTTC. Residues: CASTGRAYLDEQFF.